Each of the 27 T cell receptor beta chains below was sequenced from the same sample in a study of blood T cell repertoires in COVID-19. Some clones are missing from TCRdb's copy, which holds only in-frame ones; the method was immunoSEQ multiplex PCR. The sample comprises around 100,000 clones, about 85% of which are singletons, and over 10% rests with the top ten. Sample: peripheral blood. These receptors all come from a human donor in a cohort sampled during active COVID-19.

The CDR3 DNA sequence: TGCAGCGCCCCGCAGGGGGCTGAAGCTTTCTTT. Its translation is CSAPQGAEAFF. The J gene is TRBJ1-1, the V gene TRBV29-1; 7 bases match TRBD1. V was pared by 7 bases and J by 6 bases, with 5 bases of the junction left unmatched. The V gene's germline CDR1 is SQVTM and CDR2 ANQGSEA. This CDR3 region has 11 residues.

CDR3 sequence: CASSPGLPTGELFF. The CDR3 coding sequence is TGTGCCAGCTCACCAGGGCTACCAACCGGGGAGCTGTTTTTT. The rearrangement uses TRBV18 and TRBJ2-2; D gene uncertain. V was clipped by 2 bases and J by 5 bases, with 9 bases between them. CDR3 length: 14 residues. Germline CDR1 is KGHSH and CDR2 is LQKENI.

The rearrangement links TRBV9 to TRBJ2-1, with D possibly TRBD1 on 5 matching bases. Looked up from germline, CDR1 is SGDLS and CDR2 is YYNGEE. This CDR3 contains 15 residues. V lost 3 bases and J lost 0, with 10 bases in between. In DNA form, the CDR3 reads TGTGCCAGCAGCGGAATCCAGGGCTCCTACAATGAGCAGTTCTTC. Translation: CASSGIQGSYNEQFF.

CDR3 DNA: TGCAGTGCTAGTGATTGGACAGGGGGCCGAGGGGAGACCCAGTACTTC. Its translation is CSASDWTGGRGETQYF. This chain links TRBV20-1 with TRBJ2-5; 11 nucleotides line up with TRBD1. The CDR3 sequence is 16 residues long. After removal of 3 bases from V and 5 bases from J, the junction contained 11 bases not matched to a gene. CDR1 DFQATT and CDR2 SNEGSKA come from the germline V gene (reference sequence).

This clone is a singleton in its sample. This rearrangement joins TRBV20-1 to TRBJ2-7; D is possibly TRBD2 (5 bases). V was cut by 3 bases and J by 0 bases, with 12 bases left in between. The CDR3 runs 14 residues. Per germline, CDR1 DFQATT and CDR2 SNEGSKA (reference sequence). In DNA form, the CDR3 reads TGCAGTGCTAGTATTTTCCGGGACTCCTACGAGCAGTACTTC. Its protein is CSASIFRDSYEQYF.

This clone was observed once. V and J are TRBV15 and TRBJ2-1; 14 nucleotides align to TRBD2. There are 22 residues in the CDR3. V was pared by 5 bases and J by 1 base, with 19 bases of the junction left unmatched. CDR1 LNHNV and CDR2 YYDKDF come from the germline V gene (reference sequence). CDR3 region: CATSLTGAKGLAGVGSYNEQFF. The DNA of the CDR3 is TGTGCCACCAGCCTGACAGGGGCCAAGGGACTAGCGGGAGTGGGGTCCTACAATGAGCAGTTCTTC.

This chain links TRBV19 with TRBJ1-2; D is perhaps TRBD1 (6 bases). The CDR3 runs to 16 residues. Germline V lookup: CDR1 LNHDA, CDR2 SQIVND (reference sequence). V lost 3 bases and J lost 0, with 14 bases in between. The CDR3 region is CASSISQGNSNYGYTF. CDR3 coding DNA: TGTGCCAGTAGTATCTCTCAGGGGAATTCTAACTATGGCTACACCTTC.

The rearrangement uses TRBV6-5 and TRBJ2-7; D is possibly TRBD2 (6 bases). V dropped 5 bases and J dropped 4 bases, with 12 bases sitting between them. In germline, CDR1 is MNHEY, CDR2 SVGAGI. There are 13 residues in the CDR3. CDR3 nucleotide sequence: TGTGCCAGCAGTCCTGGGGGGAGATACGAGCAGTACTTC. Translated: CASSPGGRYEQYF.

The V and J genes are TRBV24-1 and TRBJ2-2, with 15 bases that match TRBD2. CDR1 KGHDR and CDR2 SFDVKD come from the germline V gene. V lost 2 bases and J lost 7; bases outside the gene matches: 10. The CDR3 extends over 19 amino acids. The CDR3 loop is CATSDSGLAGGSVGGELFF. The DNA of the CDR3 is TGTGCCACCAGTGATTCGGGACTAGCGGGAGGCTCAGTGGGCGGGGAGCTGTTTTTT.

V and J are TRBV7-2 and TRBJ2-3; a possible D gene is TRBD2 (5 bases). Deletions cut 5 bases from V and 7 bases from J, with 19 bases between. Germline loops: CDR1 SGHTA, CDR2 FQGNSA. The CDR3 has 15 amino acids. The CDR3 region is CASSQDYGSMNTQYF. In nucleotides, the CDR3 is TGTGCCAGCAGCCAAGACTATGGAAGTATGAATACGCAGTATTTT.

The chain couples TRBV20-1 to TRBJ1-5; D remains ambiguous. Germline lookup yields CDR1 DFQATT and CDR2 SNEGSKA (reference sequence). This CDR3 has 11 amino acids. Trimming shortened V by 5 bases and J by 10 bases, and 12 bases separated the two germline ends. The CDR3 protein is CSADEGGPQHF. Written as DNA, the CDR3 is TGCAGTGCTGACGAGGGAGGTCCCCAGCATTTT.

The rearrangement uses TRBV24-1 and TRBJ2-2; unclear D gene. Trimming took off 1 base at V and 6 bases at J, with 2 bases between the two ends. This CDR3 region has 12 residues. The V gene's germline CDR1 is KGHDR and CDR2 SFDVKD. For the CDR3, the DNA is TGTGCCACCAGTGATTTCTCCGGGGAGCTGTTTTTT. This sequence encodes CATSDFSGELFF.

The chain recombines TRBV6-5 with TRBJ1-6; no clear D gene. Trimming cost V 6 bases and J 6 bases, with 9 bases left between them. Germline lookup yields CDR1 MNHEY and CDR2 SVGAGI. CDR3 length: 13 amino acids. In DNA, the CDR3 is TGTGCCAGCAGCATCAGAAGTAATTCACCCCTCCACTTT. Its translation: CASSIRSNSPLHF.

This chain connects TRBV6-2 or TRBV6-3 to TRBJ1-5; 7 bases match TRBD1. The CDR3 sequence is 16 residues long. Germline CDR1 reads MNHEY; CDR2 reads SVGEGT. V shed 5 bases, J shed 0 bases, and the junction held 7 bases outside the gene matches. CDR3 sequence: CASSTGEPFSNQPQHF. Here the CDR3 DNA reads TGTGCCAGCAGTACAGGGGAGCCCTTTAGCAATCAGCCCCAGCATTTT.

The chain employs TRBV3-1 (or the pseudogene TRBV3-2) and TRBJ2-1; TRBD2 matches 14 bases. CDR3 length: 16 residues. The V segment lost 2 bases and the J segment 5 bases; nucleotides outside the gene matches: 2. CDR1 and CDR2 (germline): LGHDT, YNNKEL (reference sequence). CDR3: CASSQKGLAGDNEQFF. The CDR3 DNA sequence: TGTGCCAGCAGCCAAAAGGGACTAGCGGGAGACAATGAGCAGTTCTTC.

The J gene is TRBJ2-3, the V gene TRBV18; perhaps TRBD1 as D (5 bases). Trimming removed 2 bases at V and 6 bases at J, with 6 bases between. The CDR3 is made up of 12 amino acids. Germline CDR1 reads KGHSH; CDR2 reads LQKENI. This chain's CDR3 is CASSPKGDTQYF. CDR3 bases: TGTGCCAGCTCACCAAAGGGGGATACGCAGTATTTT.

V usage is TRBV5-1 and J usage is TRBJ1-2; 7 bases are a match to TRBD1. With V trimmed by 0 bases and J by 4 bases, 6 bases remained unmatched. Germline values: CDR1 SGHRS, CDR2 YFSETQ. This CDR3 is 15 amino acids long. CDR3 protein: CASSLAQGDVYGYTF. The CDR3 DNA is TGCGCCAGCAGCTTGGCCCAGGGGGATGTCTATGGCTACACCTTC.

The chain links TRBV19 to TRBJ2-7, with 9 positions matching TRBD1. CDR3 length: 13 amino acids. The trim removed 9 bases at V and 6 bases at J, leaving 9 bases unmatched. The germline CDR1 and CDR2 sequences are LNHDA and SQIVND (reference sequence). The CDR3 here is CASRGQGRGEQYF. Here the CDR3 DNA reads TGTGCCAGCCGGGGACAGGGTCGAGGCGAGCAGTACTTC.

V gene TRBV7-2 combines with J gene TRBJ2-7, with 8 bases matching TRBD2. The CDR3 spans 15 residues. J gave up 5 bases and V 1 base, and 7 bases lay outside the gene matches. The V gene's germline CDR1 is SGHTA and CDR2 FQGNSA. The DNA of the CDR3 is TGTGCCAGCAGCTTAGGAGGGACTAGACTCCACGAGCAGTACTTC. Translating it yields CASSLGGTRLHEQYF.

The V and J genes are TRBV10-3 and TRBJ1-1, with 8 bases aligning to TRBD1. The V gene's germline CDR1 is ENHRY and CDR2 SYGVKD. The CDR3 length is 15 residues. After removal of 6 bases from V and 4 bases from J, the junction contained 10 bases not matched to a gene. CDR3 residues: CAIRADRGGGTEAFF. CDR3 coding DNA: TGTGCCATCAGGGCCGACAGGGGTGGTGGCACTGAAGCTTTCTTT.

This clone was detected a few times. The CDR3 here is CASSQEVGAQPQHF. The CDR3 nucleotides read TGTGCCAGCAGCCAAGAGGTAGGGGCGCAGCCCCAGCATTTT. The genes are TRBV3-1 (or the pseudogene TRBV3-2) and TRBJ1-5; tentative D call: TRBD1 (5 bases). V was shortened by 0 bases and J by 7 bases, with 10 bases between the two germline ends. This CDR3 spans 14 amino acids. CDR1 and CDR2 from the germline V gene are LGHDT and YNNKEL (reference sequence).

The gene calls are TRBV5-1 and TRBJ2-2; 9 bases align to TRBD2. The length of the CDR3 is 17 residues. The J segment lost 6 bases and the V segment lost 0 bases, leaving 9 bases of the junction unmatched. Germline V gene sequence: CDR1 SGHRS, CDR2 YFSETQ. The CDR3 loop reads CASSLAGGLAGAGELFF. DNA of the CDR3: TGCGCCAGCAGCTTGGCCGGGGGACTAGCTGGGGCCGGGGAGCTGTTTTTT.

The CDR3 spells CAWSYNRANSPLHF. In DNA, the CDR3 is TGTGCCTGGAGTTACAACAGGGCCAATTCACCCCTCCACTTT. V and J are TRBV30 and TRBJ1-6; D may be TRBD1 (6 bases). CDR3 size: 14 residues. Germline V gives CDR1 GTSNPN, CDR2 SVGIG (reference sequence). Trimming took 2 bases from V and 7 from J, leaving 12 bases between them. The whole variable domain, filled in from reference TRBV30 and TRBJ1-6, reads SQTIHQWPATLVQPVGSPLSLECTVEGTSNPNLYWYRQAAGRGLQLLFYSVGIGQISSEVPQNLSASRPQDRQFILSSKKLLLSDSGFYLCAWSYNRANSPLHFGNGTRLTVT.

This CDR3 reads CASSGQGARVEQFF. The DNA for the CDR3 is TGTGCCAGCAGCGGACAGGGGGCGCGTGTTGAGCAGTTCTTC. This chain links TRBV2 with TRBJ2-1, with TRBD1 identical over 11 bases. V lost 6 bases, J lost 9 bases, and 7 bases stayed unmatched. From germline, CDR1 is SNHLY and CDR2 FYNNEI. The CDR3 runs 14 residues.

The V and J genes are TRBV11-2 and TRBJ1-5; 7 nucleotides agree with TRBD1. Germline loops: CDR1 SGHAT, CDR2 FQNNGV. CDR3 length: 15 residues. Germline trimming cut 6 bases from V and 5 bases from J; bases unmatched to any gene: 10. The CDR3 is CASSLQGMVHQPQHF. DNA for the CDR3: TGTGCCAGCAGTTTACAGGGGATGGTGCATCAGCCCCAGCATTTT. The variable domain in full, with the rest retrieved from reference TRBV11-2 and TRBJ1-5, is EAGVAQSPRYKIIEKRQSVAFWCNPISGHATLYWYQQILGQGPKLLIQFQNNGVVDDSQLPKDRFSAERLKGVDSTLKIQPAKLEDSAVYLCASSLQGMVHQPQHFGDGTRLSIL.

V usage is TRBV19 and J usage is TRBJ1-5; 8 bases line up with TRBD1. The CDR3 contains 15 residues. The junction had 2 bases not matched to a gene; V was cut back by 2 bases and J by 2 bases. Germline CDR1 LNHDA, CDR2 SQIVND (reference sequence). The DNA of the CDR3 is TGTGCCAGTAGTATAATGGACAGGGGCAATCAGCCCCAGCATTTT. It is translated as CASSIMDRGNQPQHF.

The CDR3 here is CASSAVPPGPSGANVLTF. The CDR3, as DNA: TGTGCCAGCTCCGCTGTACCCCCAGGGCCCTCTGGGGCCAACGTCCTGACTTTC. J is TRBJ2-6 and V is TRBV18; TRBD1 is a possible D gene (5 bases). Per the germline V gene, CDR1 is KGHSH and CDR2 is LQKENI. V was shortened by 6 bases and J by 0 bases, with 18 bases between the two germline ends. CDR3 size: 18 residues.